Given below is one TCR beta chain in context. This specimen comes from a study of blood T cell repertoires in COVID-19. Study-level background: Nucleic acid was either cDNA or gDNA, and it came from T cells, B-cell-depleted T cells, or PBMCs.

Produced via immunoSEQ multiplex PCR; TCRdb's table is partial and in-frame only. The profile covers 150,000 or so clones, with more than 75% appearing a single time and 13% taken by the ten largest. The CDR3 totals 12 residues. The germline gives CDR1 MNHNY, CDR2 SVGAGI (reference sequence). Trimming took 5 bases from V and 7 from J, leaving 8 bases between them. This chain joins TRBV6-6 and TRBJ2-2, with D unresolved. The clonotype originates from a man aged 55-75 years with active or convalescent COVID-19. The specimen sequenced was peripheral blood. In nucleotides, the CDR3 is TGTGCCAGCAGTCCCGTGCGCGGGGAGCTGTTTTTT. Its translation: CASSPVRGELFF.